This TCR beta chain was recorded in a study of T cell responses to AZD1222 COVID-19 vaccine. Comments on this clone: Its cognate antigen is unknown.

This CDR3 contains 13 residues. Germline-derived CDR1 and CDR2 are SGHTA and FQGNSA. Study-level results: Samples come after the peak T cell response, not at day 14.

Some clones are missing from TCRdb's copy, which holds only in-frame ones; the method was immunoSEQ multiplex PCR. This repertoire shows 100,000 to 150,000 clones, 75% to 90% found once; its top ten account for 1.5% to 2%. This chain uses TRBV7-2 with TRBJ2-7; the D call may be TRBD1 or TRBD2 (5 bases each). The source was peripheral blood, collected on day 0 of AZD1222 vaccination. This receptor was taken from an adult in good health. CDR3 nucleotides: TGTGCTACGGGGCGGAGCATTGGCTACGAGCAGTACTTC. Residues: CATGRSIGYEQYF. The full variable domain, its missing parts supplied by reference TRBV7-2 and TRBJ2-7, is GAGVSQSPSNKVTEKGKDVELRCDPISGHTALYWYRQSLGQGLEFLIYFQGNSAPDKSGLPSDRFSAERTGGSVSTLTIQRTQQEDSAVYLCATGRSIGYEQYFGPGTRLTVT.